A selection of T cell receptor beta chains follows, all from one sample in a study of T cell repertoires in breast cancer. TCRdb itself ran the emulsion pairing reads through MiXCR, one entry per CDR3 protein. Of hundreds of distinct CDR3 sequences listed, over 50% are singletons. The sequenced material came from CD8+ T cells. These receptors came from a pool of human donors with breast cancer or a healthy control (not recorded which). Each CDR3 is given with its conserved first and last residue. The D gene is left open where the match is weak. Where a row states a size, it is once, few, many or the class of an expanded clone; other rows omit it.

CDR3aa: CASSLADGGWGKQYF
CDR3nt: TGTGCCAGCAGCTTAGCGGATGGGGGGTGGGGGAAACAGTACTTC
d_gene: .
v_gene: TRBV7-2
abundance: many
j_gene: TRBJ2-5

CDR3aa: CASSVRDSSYEQYF
CDR3nt: TGTGCCAGCAGCGTCCGGGACAGCTCCTACGAGCAGTACTTC
d_gene: TRBD1
v_gene: TRBV7-6
abundance: .
j_gene: TRBJ2-7

CDR3aa: CASSLVGGRSSYNEQFF
CDR3nt: TGTGCCAGCAGCTTAGTCGGGGGGCGTAGCTCCTACAATGAGCAGTTCTTC
d_gene: .
v_gene: TRBV7-2
abundance: medium-sized
j_gene: TRBJ2-1

CDR3aa: CASSLKAGAHSYEQYF
CDR3nt: TGTGCCAGCAGCTTAAAAGCGGGGGCCCACTCCTACGAGCAGTACTTC
d_gene: TRBD2
v_gene: TRBV7-2
abundance: many
j_gene: TRBJ2-7

CDR3aa: CAGGPRGNTGELFF
CDR3nt: TGCGCCGGCGGCCCACGGGGGAACACCGGGGAGCTGTTTTTT
d_gene: .
v_gene: TRBV7-9
abundance: .
j_gene: TRBJ2-2

CDR3aa: CAISFTWGFGYTF
CDR3nt: TGTGCCATTAGCTTCACCTGGGGCTTTGGCTACACCTTC
d_gene: .
v_gene: TRBV11-3
abundance: .
j_gene: TRBJ1-2

CDR3aa: CASSLKIGGRSSYNEQFF
CDR3nt: TGTGCCAGCAGCTTAAAGATCGGGGGGCGTAGCTCCTACAATGAGCAGTTCTTC
d_gene: .
v_gene: TRBV7-6
abundance: once
j_gene: TRBJ2-1

CDR3aa: CASSPRGGRLEKLFF
CDR3nt: TGTGCCAGCAGCCCACGAGGGGGCAGGCTAGAAAAACTGTTTTTT
d_gene: TRBD1
v_gene: TRBV7-9
abundance: few
j_gene: TRBJ1-4

CDR3aa: CASSGPGRLAGDLETQYF
CDR3nt: TGTGCCAGCAGCGGTCCCGGGCGGCTAGCGGGGGATCTTGAGACCCAGTACTTC
d_gene: TRBD2
v_gene: TRBV7-2
abundance: few
j_gene: TRBJ2-5

CDR3aa: CASSLAGRFYEQYF
CDR3nt: TGTGCCAGCAGCTTAGCAGGCAGGTTCTACGAGCAGTACTTC
d_gene: .
v_gene: TRBV7-2
abundance: few
j_gene: TRBJ2-7

CDR3aa: CASSLMTGRETQYF
CDR3nt: TGTGCCAGCAGCCTAATGACAGGGCGAGAGACCCAGTACTTC
d_gene: TRBD1
v_gene: TRBV7-3
abundance: few
j_gene: TRBJ2-5

CDR3aa: CASSPLSGDTQYF
CDR3nt: TGTGCCAGCAGCCCCCTGTCGGGAGATACGCAGTATTTT
d_gene: .
v_gene: TRBV7-2
abundance: .
j_gene: TRBJ2-3

CDR3aa: CASSSGQGAYYGYTF
CDR3nt: TGTGCCAGCAGCTCGGGACAGGGGGCCTACTATGGCTACACCTTC
d_gene: TRBD1
v_gene: TRBV7-9
abundance: many
j_gene: TRBJ1-2

CDR3aa: CTSSLERFADTQYF
CDR3nt: TGTACCAGCAGCTTAGAACGGTTTGCAGATACGCAGTATTTT
d_gene: .
v_gene: TRBV7-2
abundance: .
j_gene: TRBJ2-3

CDR3aa: CASSLAGGGYEQYF
CDR3nt: TGTGCCAGCAGCTTAGCGGGGGGCGGCTACGAGCAGTACTTC
d_gene: .
v_gene: TRBV7-6
abundance: few
j_gene: TRBJ2-7

CDR3aa: CANSLTGGYGDPF
CDR3nt: TGTGCCAACAGCTTAACCGGGGGCTATGGCGACCCATTC
d_gene: .
v_gene: TRBV7-3
abundance: .
j_gene: TRBJ1-2

CDR3aa: CARSADRAELFF
CDR3nt: TGCGCCAGAAGTGCAGACAGGGCGGAACTGTTTTTT
d_gene: TRBD1
v_gene: TRBV10-1
abundance: .
j_gene: TRBJ1-4

CDR3aa: CASSGPGRLAGYLETQYF
CDR3nt: TGTGCCAGCAGCGGTCCCGGGCGGCTAGCGGGGTATCTTGAGACCCAGTACTTC
d_gene: TRBD2
v_gene: TRBV7-2
abundance: many
j_gene: TRBJ2-5

CDR3aa: CASSFADQPQHF
CDR3nt: TGTGCCAGCAGCTTCGCAGATCAGCCCCAGCATTTT
d_gene: .
v_gene: TRBV7-3
abundance: many
j_gene: TRBJ1-5

CDR3aa: CASKAYWYEQYF
CDR3nt: TGTGCCAGCAAGGCCTACTGGTACGAGCAGTACTTC
d_gene: .
v_gene: TRBV6-8
abundance: few
j_gene: TRBJ2-7

CDR3aa: CASSIWQCNTGELFF
CDR3nt: TGTGCCAGTAGTATTTGGCAGTGTAACACCGGGGAGCTGTTTTTT
d_gene: .
v_gene: TRBV19
abundance: .
j_gene: TRBJ2-2

CDR3aa: CASSPLANTVDLFF
CDR3nt: TGTGCCAGCAGCCCACTGGCGAACACCGTGGATCTTTTTTTT
d_gene: .
v_gene: TRBV7-9
abundance: .
j_gene: TRBJ2-2

CDR3aa: CAGSSTGGFRETQYF
CDR3nt: TGTGCCGGCAGCTCGACAGGGGGCTTTCGAGAGACCCAGTACTTC
d_gene: TRBD1
v_gene: TRBV7-3
abundance: .
j_gene: TRBJ2-5

CDR3aa: CASSLRSDGHSNIEAFF
CDR3nt: TGTGCCAGCAGCTTAAGGTCGGACGGACACTCGAACATTGAAGCTTTCTTT
d_gene: .
v_gene: TRBV7-3
abundance: medium-sized
j_gene: TRBJ1-1

CDR3aa: CASSIGLVGGYGYTF
CDR3nt: TGTGCCAGTAGTATAGGTCTGGTTGGTGGCTATGGCTACACCTTC
d_gene: .
v_gene: TRBV19
abundance: many
j_gene: TRBJ1-2

CDR3aa: CASSSEGQREEQFF
CDR3nt: TGTGCCAGCAGCTCGGAGGGCCAGCGGGAGGAGCAGTTCTTC
d_gene: TRBD2
v_gene: TRBV7-6
abundance: few
j_gene: TRBJ2-1

CDR3aa: CASTAGRSSYEQYF
CDR3nt: TGTGCCAGCACTGCGGGACGGAGCTCCTACGAGCAGTACTTC
d_gene: .
v_gene: TRBV6-5
abundance: .
j_gene: TRBJ2-7

CDR3aa: CASSQSERGGKQQFF
CDR3nt: TGTGCCAGCAGCCAAAGCGAGAGGGGTGGCAAACAGCAGTTCTTC
d_gene: .
v_gene: TRBV7-9
abundance: .
j_gene: TRBJ2-1

CDR3aa: CASSLARQGNKKKHF
CDR3nt: TGTGCCAGCAGCTTAGCGAGACAGGGCAATAAGAAAAAGCATTTT
d_gene: TRBD1
v_gene: TRBV7-8
abundance: once
j_gene: TRBJ1-5

CDR3aa: CASSLILRNTGELFF
CDR3nt: TGTGCCAGCAGCTTAATACTACGCAACACCGGGGAGCTGTTTTTT
d_gene: .
v_gene: TRBV7-2
abundance: .
j_gene: TRBJ2-2

CDR3aa: CASSLGIGTLSGNTMYF
CDR3nt: TGTGCCAGCAGCTTAGGTATCGGCACCCTCTCTGGAAACACCATGTATTTT
d_gene: .
v_gene: TRBV7-6
abundance: .
j_gene: TRBJ1-3